This paragraph reports one T cell receptor (beta chain). The antigen remains undetermined. These data are taken from a study of cytomegalovirus exposure and HLA in healthy donors. With 60 Vbeta and 13 Jbeta primers, the PCR was carried out. The data were produced by immunoSEQ multiplex PCR, yet TCRdb's version contains in-frame clones alone and is incomplete. The profile covers 200,000 to 250,000 clones, with 75% appearing a single time and less than 2% taken by the ten largest. Germline trimming cut 1 base from V and 4 bases from J; bases unmatched to any gene: 5. CDR1 and CDR2 (germline): SEHNR, FQNEAQ (reference sequence). The CDR3 totals 15 residues. Study outcomes and limitations: Donors belonging to an Asian-associated ancestry cluster reportedly showed fewer N-insertions in productive TCRs than the roughly 670-donor mean, according to what a later analysis found. Clonal expansion was found to be greater in HLA-associated TCR beta chains than in equally common others in a later analysis.

The chain links TRBV7-9 to TRBJ2-7; 9 bases align to TRBD2. This TCR was recovered from a woman in her thirties in good health and CMV-seronegative. Specimen: PBMCs. DNA of the CDR3: TGTGCCAGCAGCTTAGGGGTTAGCGGGAGTTACGAGCAGTACTTC. It is translated as CASSLGVSGSYEQYF. Supplemented by reference TRBV7-9 and TRBJ2-7, the full variable domain reads DTGVSQNPRHKITKRGQNVTFRCDPISEHNRLYWYRQTLGQGPEFLTYFQNEAQLEKSRLLSDRFSAERPKGSFSTLEIQRTEQGDSAMYLCASSLGVSGSYEQYFGPGTRLTVT.